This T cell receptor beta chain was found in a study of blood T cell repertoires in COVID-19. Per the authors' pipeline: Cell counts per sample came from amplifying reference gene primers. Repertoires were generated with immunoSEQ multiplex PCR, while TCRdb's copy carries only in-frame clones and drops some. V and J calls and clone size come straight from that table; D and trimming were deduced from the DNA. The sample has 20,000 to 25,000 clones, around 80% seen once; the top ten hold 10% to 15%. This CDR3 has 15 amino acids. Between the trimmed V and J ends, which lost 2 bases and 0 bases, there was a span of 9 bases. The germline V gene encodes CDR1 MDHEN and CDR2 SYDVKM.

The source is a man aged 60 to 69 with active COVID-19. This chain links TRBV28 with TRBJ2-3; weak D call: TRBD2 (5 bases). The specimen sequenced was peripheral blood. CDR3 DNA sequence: TGTGCCAGCAGTTTAAGCGGATCTAGCACAGATACGCAGTATTTT. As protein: CASSLSGSSTDTQYF.